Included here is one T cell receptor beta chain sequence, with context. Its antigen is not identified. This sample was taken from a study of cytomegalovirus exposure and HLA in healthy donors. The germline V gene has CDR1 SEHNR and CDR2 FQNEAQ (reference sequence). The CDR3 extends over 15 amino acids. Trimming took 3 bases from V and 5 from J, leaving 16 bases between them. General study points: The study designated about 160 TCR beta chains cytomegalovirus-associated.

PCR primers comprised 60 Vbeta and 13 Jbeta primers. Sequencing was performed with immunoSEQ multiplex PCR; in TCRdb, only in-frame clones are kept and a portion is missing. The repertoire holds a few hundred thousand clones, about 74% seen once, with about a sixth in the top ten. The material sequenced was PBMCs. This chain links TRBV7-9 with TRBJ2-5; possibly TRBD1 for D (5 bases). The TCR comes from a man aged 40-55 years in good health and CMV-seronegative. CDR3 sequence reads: CASSFGFRAWETQYF. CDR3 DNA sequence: TGTGCCAGCAGCTTCGGTTTCAGGGCGTGGGAGACCCAGTACTTC.